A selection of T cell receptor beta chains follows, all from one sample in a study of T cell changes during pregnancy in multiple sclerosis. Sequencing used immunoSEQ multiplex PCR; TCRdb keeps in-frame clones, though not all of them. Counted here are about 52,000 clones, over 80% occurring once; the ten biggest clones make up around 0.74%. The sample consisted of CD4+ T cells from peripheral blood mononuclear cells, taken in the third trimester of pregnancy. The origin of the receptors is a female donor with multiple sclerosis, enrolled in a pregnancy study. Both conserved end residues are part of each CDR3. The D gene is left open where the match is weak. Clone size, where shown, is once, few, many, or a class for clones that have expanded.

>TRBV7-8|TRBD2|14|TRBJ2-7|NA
TGTGCCAGCAGGCCAGCGGGGGGGGGAAACGAGCAGTACTTC
CASRPAGGGNEQYF
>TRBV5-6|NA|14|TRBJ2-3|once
TGTGCCAGCAGCTGGGACACCTACACAGATACGCAGTATTTT
CASSWDTYTDTQYF
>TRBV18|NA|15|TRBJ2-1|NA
TGTGCCAGCTCGTTAGTACAGAGCTCCTACAATGAGCAGTTCTTC
CASSLVQSSYNEQFF
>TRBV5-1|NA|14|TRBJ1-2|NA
TGCGCCAGCAGCTTCGACAGTGGGGGCTGTGGCTACACCTTC
CASSFDSGGCGYTF
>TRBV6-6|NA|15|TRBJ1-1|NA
TGTGCCAGCAGTTACTCCGGGCGGGTGAACACTGAAGCTTTCTTT
CASSYSGRVNTEAFF
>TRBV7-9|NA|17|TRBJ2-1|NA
TGTGCCAGCAGCTTAGGACTTTTAGCGTGGGTTCTCGATGAGCAGTTCTTC
CASSLGLLAWVLDEQFF
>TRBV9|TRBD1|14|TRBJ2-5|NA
TGTGCCAGCAGCGTCGGGACAGGACAAGAGACCCAGTACTTC
CASSVGTGQETQYF
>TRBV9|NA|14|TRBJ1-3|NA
TGTGCCAGCAGCGCACAGGGCTTCGGAAACACCATATATTTT
CASSAQGFGNTIYF
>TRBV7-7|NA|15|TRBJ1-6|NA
TGTGCCAGCAGCTTAGATGCCAACACTAATTCACCCCTCCACTTT
CASSLDANTNSPLHF
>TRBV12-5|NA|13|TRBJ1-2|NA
TGTGCTAGTGGTTTGACAGGGCTGTATGGCTACACCTTC
CASGLTGLYGYTF
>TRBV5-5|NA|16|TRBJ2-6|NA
TGTGCCAGCAGCTTGGGTACTAGCTCTGGGGCCAACGTCCTGACTTTC
CASSLGTSSGANVLTF
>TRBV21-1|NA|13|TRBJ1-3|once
TGTGCCAGCATCCTCGACAGGGGGGACACCATATATTTT
CASILDRGDTIYF
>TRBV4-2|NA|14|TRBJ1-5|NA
TGTGCCAGCAGCCAAGCCCGGCGGGATCAGCCCCAGCATTTT
CASSQARRDQPQHF
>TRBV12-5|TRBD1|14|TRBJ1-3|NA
TGTGCTAGTGGTCCCGGGACAGAAGGAAACACCATATATTTT
CASGPGTEGNTIYF
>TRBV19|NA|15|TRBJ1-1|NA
TGTGCCAGTAGTTCTAGACAGGTCGCGAACACTGAAGCTTTCTTT
CASSSRQVANTEAFF
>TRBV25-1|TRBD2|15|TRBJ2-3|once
TGTGCCAGCAGTGAGCTAGCGGGGGCGACAGATACGCAGTATTTT
CASSELAGATDTQYF
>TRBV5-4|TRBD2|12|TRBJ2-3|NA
TGTGCCAGCAGCAATACTAGCGGGGAAGTGTATTTT
CASSNTSGEVYF
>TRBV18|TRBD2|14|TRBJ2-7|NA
TGTGCCAGCTCACCAAGCGGGGGGTCCTACGAGCAGTACTTC
CASSPSGGSYEQYF
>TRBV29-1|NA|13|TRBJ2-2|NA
TGCAGCGTTGATGAGAAGTACACCGGGGAGCTGTTTTTT
CSVDEKYTGELFF
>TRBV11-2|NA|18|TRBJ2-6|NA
TGTGCCAGCAGCTTAGGGAGGGTCATTAGCTCTGGGGCCAACGTCCTGACTTTC
CASSLGRVISSGANVLTF
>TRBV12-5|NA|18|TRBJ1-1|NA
TGTGCTAGTGGTTTTGGGGGGAAAGGGGGGGTTTGGAACACTGAAGCTTTCTTT
CASGFGGKGGVWNTEAFF
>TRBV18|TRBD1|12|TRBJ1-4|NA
TGTGCCAGCTCACCGGGACAGGGAAAACTGTTTTTT
CASSPGQGKLFF
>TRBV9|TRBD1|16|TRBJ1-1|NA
TGTGCCAGCAGCCAAACCGGGACAGGGTTGAGCACTGAAGCTTTCTTT
CASSQTGTGLSTEAFF
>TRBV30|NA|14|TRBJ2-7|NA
TGTGCCTGGAGTGTTAACGGACAGGGAGGGGAGCAGTACTTC
CAWSVNGQGGEQYF
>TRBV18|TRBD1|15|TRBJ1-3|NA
TGTGCCAGCTCACCTCAACCGGGACAGGGAAACACCATATATTTT
CASSPQPGQGNTIYF
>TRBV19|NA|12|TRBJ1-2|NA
TGTGCCAGTAGTATAAGAGGTCTGGGCTACACCTTC
CASSIRGLGYTF
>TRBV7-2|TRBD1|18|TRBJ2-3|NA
TGTGCCAGCAGCTTACGTATGGTCAGGGGGACAGGGGATAGTAAGCAGTATTTT
CASSLRMVRGTGDSKQYF
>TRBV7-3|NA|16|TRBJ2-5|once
TGTGCCAGCAGCTTAACTGCGGGGCCCGGAGAAGAGACCCAGTACTTC
CASSLTAGPGEETQYF
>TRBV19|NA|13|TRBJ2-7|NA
TGTGCCAGTAGCAATACAGGGTCCTACGAGCAGTACTTC
CASSNTGSYEQYF
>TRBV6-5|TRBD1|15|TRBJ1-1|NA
TGTGCCAGCAGTACTGACAGGGGAAGGAACACTGAAGCTTTCTTT
CASSTDRGRNTEAFF
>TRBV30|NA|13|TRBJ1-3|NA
TGTGCCTGGAGTGGCCATAGTGGAAACACCATATATTTT
CAWSGHSGNTIYF
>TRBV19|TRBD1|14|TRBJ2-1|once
TGTGCCAGTAGGGGACAGGGGGCATTAAATGAGCAGTTCTTC
CASRGQGALNEQFF